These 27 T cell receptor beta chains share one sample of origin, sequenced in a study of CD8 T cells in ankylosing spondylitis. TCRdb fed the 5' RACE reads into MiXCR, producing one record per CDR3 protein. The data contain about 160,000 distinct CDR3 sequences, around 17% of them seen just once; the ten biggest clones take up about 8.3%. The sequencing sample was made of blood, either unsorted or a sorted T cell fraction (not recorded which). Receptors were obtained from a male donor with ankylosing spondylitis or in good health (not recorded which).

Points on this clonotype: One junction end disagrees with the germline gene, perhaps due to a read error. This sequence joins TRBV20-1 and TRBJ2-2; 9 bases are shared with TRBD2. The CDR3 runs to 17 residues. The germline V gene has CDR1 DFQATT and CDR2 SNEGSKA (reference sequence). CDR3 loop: CCARDMEREAGTGELFF. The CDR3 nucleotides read TGCTGTGCTAGAGATATGGAGCGGGAGGCAGGCACCGGGGAGCTGTTTTTT.

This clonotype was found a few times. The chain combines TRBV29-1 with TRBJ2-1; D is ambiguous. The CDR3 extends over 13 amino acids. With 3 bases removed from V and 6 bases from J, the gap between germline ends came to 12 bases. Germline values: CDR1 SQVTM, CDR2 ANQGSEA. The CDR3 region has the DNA TGCAGCGTTGATTCTGGACCAGGCAATGAGCAGTTCTTC. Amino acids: CSVDSGPGNEQFF.

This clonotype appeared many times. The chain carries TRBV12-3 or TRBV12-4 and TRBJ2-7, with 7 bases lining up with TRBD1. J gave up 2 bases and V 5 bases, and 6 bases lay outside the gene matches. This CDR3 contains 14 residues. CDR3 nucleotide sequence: TGTGCCAGCAGTCCGACAGGGCCTACCTACGAGCAGTACTTC. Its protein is CASSPTGPTYEQYF.

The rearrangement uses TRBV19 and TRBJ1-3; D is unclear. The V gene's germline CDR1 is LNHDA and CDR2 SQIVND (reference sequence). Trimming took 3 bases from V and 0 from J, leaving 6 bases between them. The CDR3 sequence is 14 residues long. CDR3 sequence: CASSMDASGNTIYF. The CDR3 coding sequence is TGTGCCAGTAGTATGGACGCCTCTGGAAACACCATATATTTT.

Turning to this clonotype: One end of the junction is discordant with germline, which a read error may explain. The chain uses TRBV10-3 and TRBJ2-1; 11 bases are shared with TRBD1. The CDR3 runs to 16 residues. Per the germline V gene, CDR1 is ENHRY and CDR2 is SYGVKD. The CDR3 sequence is CAISEWDRGTLNQQFF. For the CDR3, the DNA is TGTGCCATCAGTGAGTGGGACAGGGGGACCCTCAATCAGCAGTTCTTC.

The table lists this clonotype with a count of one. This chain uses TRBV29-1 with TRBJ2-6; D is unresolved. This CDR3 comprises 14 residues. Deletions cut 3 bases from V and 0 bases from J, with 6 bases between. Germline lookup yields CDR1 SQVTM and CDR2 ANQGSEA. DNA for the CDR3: TGCAGCGTTGACGATGGCTCTGGGGCCAACGTCCTGACTTTC. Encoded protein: CSVDDGSGANVLTF.

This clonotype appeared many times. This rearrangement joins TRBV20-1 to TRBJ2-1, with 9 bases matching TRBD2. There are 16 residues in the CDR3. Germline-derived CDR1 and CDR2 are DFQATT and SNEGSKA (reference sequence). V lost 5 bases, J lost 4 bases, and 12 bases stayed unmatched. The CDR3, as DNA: TGCAGTGCTGGCCTGTTCGCACTAGCGGGTTACAATGAGCAGTTCTTC. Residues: CSAGLFALAGYNEQFF.

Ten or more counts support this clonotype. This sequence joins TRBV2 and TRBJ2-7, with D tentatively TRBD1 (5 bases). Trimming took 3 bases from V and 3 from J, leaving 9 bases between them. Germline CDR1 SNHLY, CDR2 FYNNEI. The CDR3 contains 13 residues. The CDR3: CASSDRVFYEQYF. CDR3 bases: TGTGCCAGCAGTGACAGGGTATTCTACGAGCAGTACTTC.

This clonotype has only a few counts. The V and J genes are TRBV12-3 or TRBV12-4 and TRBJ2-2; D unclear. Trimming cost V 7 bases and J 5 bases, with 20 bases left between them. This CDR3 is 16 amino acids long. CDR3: CASTPVGLFGTGELFF. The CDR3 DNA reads TGTGCCAGCACCCCTGTGGGTCTCTTCGGGACCGGGGAGCTGTTTTTT.

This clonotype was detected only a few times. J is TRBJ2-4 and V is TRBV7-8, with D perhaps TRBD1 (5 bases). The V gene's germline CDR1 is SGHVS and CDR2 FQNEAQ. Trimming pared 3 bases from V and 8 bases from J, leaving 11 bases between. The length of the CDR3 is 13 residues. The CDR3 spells CASSFQGRDIQYF. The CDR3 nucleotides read TGTGCCAGCAGCTTCCAGGGTAGGGACATTCAGTACTTC.

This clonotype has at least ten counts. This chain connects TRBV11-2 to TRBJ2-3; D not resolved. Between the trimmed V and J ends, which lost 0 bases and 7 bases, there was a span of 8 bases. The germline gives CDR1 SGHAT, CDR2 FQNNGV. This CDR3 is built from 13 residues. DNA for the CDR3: TGTGCCAGCAGCTTAGATAGGGCCTATACGCAGTATTTT. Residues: CASSLDRAYTQYF.

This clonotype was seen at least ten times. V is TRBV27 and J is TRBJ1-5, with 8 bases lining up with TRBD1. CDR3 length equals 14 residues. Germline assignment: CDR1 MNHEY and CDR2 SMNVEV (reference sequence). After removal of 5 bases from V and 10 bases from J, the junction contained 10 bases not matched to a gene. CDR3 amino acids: CASSPGTGEGPQHF. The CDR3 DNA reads TGTGCCAGCAGTCCAGGGACAGGCGAAGGACCCCAGCATTTT.

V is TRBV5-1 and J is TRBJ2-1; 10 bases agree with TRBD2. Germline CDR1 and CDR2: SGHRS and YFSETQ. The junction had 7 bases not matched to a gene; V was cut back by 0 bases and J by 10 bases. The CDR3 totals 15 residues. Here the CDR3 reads CASSLDSGRAKEQFF. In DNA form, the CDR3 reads TGCGCCAGCAGCTTGGACAGCGGGAGGGCCAAAGAGCAGTTCTTC.

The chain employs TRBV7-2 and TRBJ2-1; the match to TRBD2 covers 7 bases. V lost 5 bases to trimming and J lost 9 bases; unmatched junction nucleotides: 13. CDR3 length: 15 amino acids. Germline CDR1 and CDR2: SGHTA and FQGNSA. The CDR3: CASSTRDYLASEQFF. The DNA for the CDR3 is TGTGCCAGCAGCACCCGGGACTATTTAGCTAGTGAGCAGTTCTTC.

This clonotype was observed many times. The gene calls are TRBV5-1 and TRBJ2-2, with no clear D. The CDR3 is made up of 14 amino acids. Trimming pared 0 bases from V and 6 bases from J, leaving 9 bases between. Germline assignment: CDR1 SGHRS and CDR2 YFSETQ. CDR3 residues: CASSLGKNAGELFF. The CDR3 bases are TGCGCCAGCAGCTTGGGGAAAAACGCCGGGGAGCTGTTTTTT. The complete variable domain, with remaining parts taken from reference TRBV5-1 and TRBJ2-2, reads KAGVTQTPRYLIKTRGQQVTLSCSPISGHRSVSWYQQTPGQGLQFLFEYFSETQRNKGNFPGRFSGRQFSNSRSEMNVSTLELGDSALYLCASSLGKNAGELFFGEGSRLTVL.

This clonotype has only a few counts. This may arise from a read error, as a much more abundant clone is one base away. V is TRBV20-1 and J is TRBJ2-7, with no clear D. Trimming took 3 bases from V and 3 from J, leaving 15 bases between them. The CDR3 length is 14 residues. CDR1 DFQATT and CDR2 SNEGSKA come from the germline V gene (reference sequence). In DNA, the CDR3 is TGCAGTGCTAGGGAACCCAGGAGCTTCTACGAGCAGTACTTC. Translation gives CSAREPRSFYEQYF.

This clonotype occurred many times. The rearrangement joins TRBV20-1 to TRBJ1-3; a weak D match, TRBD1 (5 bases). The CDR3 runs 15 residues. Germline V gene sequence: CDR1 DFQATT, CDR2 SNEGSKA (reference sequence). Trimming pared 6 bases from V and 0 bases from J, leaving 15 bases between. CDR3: CSAIDSSLSGNTIYF. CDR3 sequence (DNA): TGCAGTGCCATCGACAGCTCTCTCTCTGGAAACACCATATATTTT.

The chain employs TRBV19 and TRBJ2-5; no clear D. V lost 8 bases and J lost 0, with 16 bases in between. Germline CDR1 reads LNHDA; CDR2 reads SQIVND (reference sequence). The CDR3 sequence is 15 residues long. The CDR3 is CASLRARTYQETQYF. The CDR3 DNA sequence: TGTGCCAGTTTAAGGGCCCGCACTTACCAAGAGACCCAGTACTTC.

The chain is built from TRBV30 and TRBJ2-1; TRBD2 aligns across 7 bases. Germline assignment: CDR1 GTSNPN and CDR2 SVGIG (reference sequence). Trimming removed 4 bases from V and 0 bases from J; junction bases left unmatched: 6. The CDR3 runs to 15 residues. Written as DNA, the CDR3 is TGTGCCTGGATGCCTAGCGGCCCCTCCTACAATGAGCAGTTCTTC. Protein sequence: CAWMPSGPSYNEQFF.

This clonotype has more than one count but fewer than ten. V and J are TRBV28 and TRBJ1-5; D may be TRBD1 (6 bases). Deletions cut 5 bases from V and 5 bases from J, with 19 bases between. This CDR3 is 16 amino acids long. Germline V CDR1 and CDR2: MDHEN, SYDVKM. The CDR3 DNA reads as TGTGCCAGCAGTCCACGGGACACGGTGAGCTATCAGCCCCAGCATTTT. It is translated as CASSPRDTVSYQPQHF.

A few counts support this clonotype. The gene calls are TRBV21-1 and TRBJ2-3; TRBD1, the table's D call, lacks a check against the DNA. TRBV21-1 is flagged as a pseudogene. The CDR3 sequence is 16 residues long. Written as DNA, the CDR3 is TGTGCCAGCAGAATCAGGGGTAACGCTAGCACAGATACGCAGTATTTT. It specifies CASRIRGNASTDTQYF.

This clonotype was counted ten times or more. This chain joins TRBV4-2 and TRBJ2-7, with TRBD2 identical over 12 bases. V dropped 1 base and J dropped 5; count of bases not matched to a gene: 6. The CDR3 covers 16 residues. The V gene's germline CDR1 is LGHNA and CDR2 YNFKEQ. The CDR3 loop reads CASSQVGTSGFHEQYF. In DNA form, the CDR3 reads TGTGCCAGCAGCCAAGTTGGGACTAGCGGGTTCCACGAGCAGTACTTC.

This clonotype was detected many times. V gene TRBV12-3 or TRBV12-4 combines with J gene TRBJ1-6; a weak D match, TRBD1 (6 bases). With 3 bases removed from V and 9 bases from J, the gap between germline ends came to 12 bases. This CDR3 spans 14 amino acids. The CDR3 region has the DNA TGTGCCAGCAGTTTTGGGCAGGGGAGTTCACCCCTCCACTTT. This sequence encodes CASSFGQGSSPLHF.

The CDR3 here is CASSRDFSYNEQFF. The CDR3 region has the DNA TGTGCCAGCAGCCGGGACTTCTCCTACAATGAGCAGTTCTTC. The chain joins TRBV5-4 to TRBJ2-1, with D maybe TRBD2 (6 bases). Trimming took 4 bases from V and 0 from J, leaving 8 bases between them. Germline lookup yields CDR1 SGHNT and CDR2 YYREEE (reference sequence). The length of the CDR3 is 14 residues. Drawing the rest from reference TRBV5-4 and TRBJ2-1, the complete variable domain is ETGVTQSPTHLIKTRGQQVTLRCSSQSGHNTVSWYQQALGQGPQFIFQYYREEENGRGNFPPRFSGLQFPNYSSELNVNALELDDSALYLCASSRDFSYNEQFFGPGTRLTVL.

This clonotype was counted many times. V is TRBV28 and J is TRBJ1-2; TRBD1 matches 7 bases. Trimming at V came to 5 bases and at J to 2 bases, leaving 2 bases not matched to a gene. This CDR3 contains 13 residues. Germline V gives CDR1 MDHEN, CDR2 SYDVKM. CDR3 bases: TGTGCCAGCAGTAGGGGACAGAACTATGGCTACACCTTC. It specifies CASSRGQNYGYTF.

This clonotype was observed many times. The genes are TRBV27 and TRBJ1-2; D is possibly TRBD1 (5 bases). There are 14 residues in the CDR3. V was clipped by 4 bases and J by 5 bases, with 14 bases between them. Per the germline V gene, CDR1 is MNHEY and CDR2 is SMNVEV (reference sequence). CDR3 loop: CASSSPGPGYGYTF. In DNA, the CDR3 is TGTGCCAGCAGTTCACCGGGACCTGGTTATGGCTACACCTTC.

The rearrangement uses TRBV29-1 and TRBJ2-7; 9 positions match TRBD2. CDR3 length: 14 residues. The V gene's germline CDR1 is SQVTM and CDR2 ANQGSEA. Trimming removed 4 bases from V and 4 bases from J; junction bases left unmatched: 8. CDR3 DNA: TGCAGCGTTGGGTCGGCGGGAGGGGTATACGAGCAGTACTTC. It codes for CSVGSAGGVYEQYF.